The rows below give T cell receptor beta chains drawn from one sample of a study of breast tumors, draining lymph nodes, adjacent tissues. Using its own MiXCR run on the multiplex PCR reads, TCRdb lists one record per CDR3 protein. The sample contains around 150,000 distinct CDR3 sequences, around 24% of which appear only once. Material for sequencing was axillary lymph node tissue. The receptors were gathered from a female donor with breast cancer. Some clones in this sample may be carry-over from other donors' samples. Each CDR3 is given with its conserved first and last residue. D genes are given only for firm matches. Clone size is shown for a subset of rows, as once, few, many or a class of expanded clone.

CDR3 protein	CDR3 DNA	CDR3 length	J gene	V gene	D gene	clone size
CASSQDFTGAFF	TGTGCCAGCAGCCAAGATTTCACTGGAGCTTTCTTT	12	TRBJ1-1	TRBV3-1	-	-
CASSQRGGFTEAFF	TGTGCCAGCAGCCAGAGGGGGGGTTTTACTGAAGCTTTCTTT	14	TRBJ1-1	TRBV6-5	-	-
CASSVDWPGDEQFF	TGTGCCAGCAGCGTAGATTGGCCTGGGGATGAGCAGTTCTTC	14	TRBJ2-1	TRBV9	-	many
CASSYPRESVTGELFF	TGTGCCAGCAGTTATCCGCGGGAGAGCGTGACCGGGGAGCTGTTTTTT	16	TRBJ2-2	TRBV6-9	TRBD2	many
CASSLGGQGAYEQYF	TGTGCCAGCAGCCTGGGGGGACAGGGGGCCTACGAGCAGTACTTC	15	TRBJ2-7	TRBV7-9	TRBD1	many
CASSEYGSSYNEQFF	TGTGCCAGCAGTGAATACGGAAGCTCCTACAATGAGCAGTTCTTC	15	TRBJ2-1	TRBV2	-	many
CSARDSAGLAGGSYEQYF	TGCAGTGCTAGAGATTCGGCAGGACTAGCGGGCGGATCCTACGAGCAGTACTTC	18	TRBJ2-7	TRBV20-1	TRBD2	-
CASSESRVGTDTQYF	TGTGCCAGCAGTGAGTCGCGGGTGGGCACAGATACGCAGTATTTT	15	TRBJ2-3	TRBV2	-	many
CASRVGQPIGDTQYF	TGTGCCAGCAGGGTGGGACAGCCTATCGGGGATACGCAGTATTTT	15	TRBJ2-3	TRBV27	TRBD1	few
CASSYSPTGFMYEQYF	TGTGCCAGCAGTTACTCCCCCACGGGTTTTATGTACGAGCAGTACTTC	16	TRBJ2-7	TRBV6-2/TRBV6-3	-	many
CSARDLPGTGVFSSYNEQFF	TGCAGTGCTAGAGATCTACCCGGGACAGGGGTTTTTAGCTCCTACAATGAGCAGTTCTTC	20	TRBJ2-1	TRBV20-1	TRBD1	-
CASSLRTASYEQYF	TGTGCCAGCAGTTTAAGGACAGCCTCCTACGAGCAGTACTTC	14	TRBJ2-7	TRBV12-3/TRBV12-4	-	many
CASGLGSYNEQFF	TGTGCCAGTGGGTTGGGCTCCTACAATGAGCAGTTCTTC	13	TRBJ2-1	TRBV12-3/TRBV12-4	-	-
CSVDTNYGYTF	TGCAGCGTTGACACCAACTATGGCTACACCTTC	11	TRBJ1-2	TRBV29-1	-	many
CASSTGTDAPRYTF	TGCGCCAGCAGCACCGGGACAGACGCCCCGCGCTACACCTTC	14	TRBJ1-2	TRBV5-1	TRBD1	many
CARLPRQGEDTQYF	TGTGCCAGACTACCTCGTCAGGGTGAAGATACGCAGTATTTT	14	TRBJ2-3	TRBV19	-	many
CASSRTGIRLGETQYF	TGTGCCAGCAGCCGCACAGGGATAAGGTTAGGAGAGACCCAGTACTTC	16	TRBJ2-5	TRBV7-8	-	many
CASSSDRDNQYNEQFF	TGTGCCAGCAGCTCCGACCGGGACAACCAGTACAATGAGCAGTTCTTC	16	TRBJ2-1	TRBV5-4	-	many
CASSQWGVGSSYNEQFF	TGCGCCAGCAGCCAATGGGGGGTAGGGAGCTCCTACAATGAGCAGTTCTTC	17	TRBJ2-1	TRBV4-1	-	-
CASSSGTGWYEQYF	TGTGCCAGCAGCTCAGGGACAGGGTGGTACGAGCAGTACTTC	14	TRBJ2-7	TRBV7-8	TRBD1	many
CASRTTGNSNQPQHF	TGTGCCAGTAGAACGACAGGGAATAGCAATCAGCCCCAGCATTTT	15	TRBJ1-5	TRBV19	TRBD1	many
CATSRTVNTGELFF	TGTGCCACCAGCAGGACAGTGAACACCGGGGAGCTGTTTTTT	14	TRBJ2-2	TRBV15	-	many
CAISDSSSGSYEQYF	TGTGCCATCAGTGATTCCTCTAGCGGGAGTTACGAGCAGTACTTC	15	TRBJ2-7	TRBV10-3	TRBD2	many
CSTTRTGLTDTQYF	TGCAGCACTACTCGGACAGGCTTAACAGATACGCAGTATTTT	14	TRBJ2-3	TRBV20-1	TRBD1	many
CATSEPGPPYEQYF	TGTGCCACCAGTGAACCGGGACCACCCTACGAGCAGTACTTC	14	TRBJ2-7	TRBV24-1	-	-
CATSDSRNRVYEQFF	TGTGCCACCAGTGATTCCCGGAACAGGGTCTATGAGCAGTTCTTC	15	TRBJ2-1	TRBV24-1	-	many
CASSHGGHNEQFF	TGTGCCAGCAGTCATGGAGGGCACAATGAGCAGTTCTTC	13	TRBJ2-1	TRBV12-3/TRBV12-4	-	many
CASSFSASSYEQYF	TGTGCCAGCAGTTTTAGCGCTAGCTCCTACGAGCAGTACTTC	14	TRBJ2-7	TRBV2	-	-
CATSDFTGTGRSEQFF	TGTGCCACCAGTGATTTCACCGGGACAGGGAGGAGTGAGCAGTTCTTC	16	TRBJ2-1	TRBV24-1	TRBD1	many
CSVDGLAEYNEQFF	TGCAGCGTAGACGGTCTAGCGGAATACAATGAGCAGTTCTTC	14	TRBJ2-1	TRBV29-1	TRBD2	many
CSARDGFGQGGYEQYF	TGCAGTGCTAGAGATGGTTTTGGACAGGGGGGCTACGAGCAGTACTTC	16	TRBJ2-7	TRBV20-1	TRBD1	many